A single sample gave rise to the 23 T cell receptor beta chains below, sequenced in a study of blood T cell repertoires in COVID-19. Assay used: immunoSEQ multiplex PCR; TCRdb lists only in-frame clones, some missing. The profile covers roughly 70,000 clones, with nearly 90% appearing a single time and under 5% taken by the ten largest. Sample: peripheral blood. The receptors here all came from a man aged 65 to 85 with acute or convalescent COVID-19.

CDR3 sequence: CASSYLTEGSSPLHF. As DNA, the CDR3 is TGTGCCAGCAGTTATCTCACGGAGGGTTCCTCACCCCTCCACTTT. V gene TRBV6-2 or TRBV6-3 combines with J gene TRBJ1-6; D remains ambiguous. CDR3 length equals 15 residues. Trimming took 3 bases from V and 10 from J, leaving 16 bases between them. Per germline, CDR1 MNHEY and CDR2 SVGEGT.

This sequence joins TRBV18 and TRBJ1-5, with a possible D match to TRBD1 (5 bases). The CDR3 consists of 16 residues. Germline lookup yields CDR1 KGHSH and CDR2 LQKENI. V was clipped by 6 bases and J by 0 bases, with 15 bases between them. CDR3: CASSRGSEYSNQPQHF. The DNA of the CDR3 is TGTGCCAGCTCCCGGGGGTCTGAGTATAGCAATCAGCCCCAGCATTTT. The variable domain in full, with the rest retrieved from reference TRBV18 and TRBJ1-5, is NAGVMQNPRHLVRRRGQEARLRCSPMKGHSHVYWYRQLPEEGLKFMVYLQKENIIDESGMPKERFSAEFPKEGPSILRIQQVVRGDSAAYFCASSRGSEYSNQPQHFGDGTRLSIL.

This clone was seen only a few times. This sequence joins TRBV2 and TRBJ2-7; 8 positions match TRBD1. Germline V gene lookup returns CDR1 SNHLY and CDR2 FYNNEI. The CDR3 totals 12 residues. The V and J ends lost 7 bases and 5 bases, in that order; junction bases with no gene match: 4. This chain's CDR3 is CASIETGDEQYF. In DNA, the CDR3 is TGTGCCAGCATAGAGACAGGGGACGAGCAGTACTTC. Filled out from reference TRBV2 and TRBJ2-7, the complete variable domain reads EPEVTQTPSHQVTQMGQEVILRCVPISNHLYFYWYRQILGQKVEFLVSFYNNEISEKSEIFDDQFSVERPDGSNFTLKIRSTKLEDSAMYFCASIETGDEQYFGPGTRLTVT.

V and J are TRBV29-1 and TRBJ2-5, with 8 positions matching TRBD1. CDR3 length: 12 amino acids. After removal of 7 bases from V and 4 bases from J, the junction contained 5 bases not matched to a gene. The V gene's germline CDR1 is SQVTM and CDR2 ANQGSEA. The CDR3 DNA is TGCAGCGGGCGACAGGGGAGAGAGACCCAGTACTTC. It encodes CSGRQGRETQYF.

The chain couples TRBV4-1 to TRBJ2-3, with 9 bases lining up with TRBD2. Germline-derived CDR1 and CDR2 are MGHRA and YSYEKL. Germline trimming cut 7 bases from V and 2 bases from J; bases unmatched to any gene: 10. The CDR3 totals 16 residues. The CDR3 DNA reads TGCGCCAGCACTCGGGGGCGGGGGGGCAACACAGATACGCAGTATTTT. Translating it yields CASTRGRGGNTDTQYF.

The chain couples TRBV7-3 to TRBJ1-5, with TRBD1 matching over 10 bases. The trim removed 5 bases at V and 4 bases at J, leaving 5 bases unmatched. This CDR3 has 15 residues. Looked up from germline, CDR1 is SGHTA and CDR2 is FQGTGA. The CDR3 sequence is CASSPGTGANQPQHF. The CDR3 DNA follows: TGTGCCAGCAGCCCCGGGACAGGGGCTAATCAGCCCCAGCATTTT.

This chain links TRBV28 with TRBJ1-5; no firm D call. V gave up 3 bases and J gave up 6 bases, with 9 bases separating them. The CDR3 spans 13 residues. CDR1 and CDR2 (germline): MDHEN, SYDVKM. The CDR3 loop is CASSFASVQPQHF. DNA of the CDR3: TGTGCCAGCAGTTTTGCTAGCGTTCAGCCCCAGCATTTT.

The V gene is TRBV19, the J gene TRBJ2-3; 9 nucleotides line up with TRBD2. V lost 5 bases and J lost 1; bases outside the gene matches: 1. CDR3 length: 14 amino acids. Germline V gene data show CDR1 as LNHDA and CDR2 as SQIVND (reference sequence). CDR3 region: CASSLAGGTDTQYF. Written as DNA, the CDR3 is TGTGCCAGTAGTTTAGCGGGGGGCACAGATACGCAGTATTTT.

V usage is TRBV7-7 and J usage is TRBJ2-3, with no clear D. The CDR3 is 15 residues long. Germline assignment: CDR1 SSHAT and CDR2 FNYEAQ (reference sequence). V shed 5 bases and J shed 0 bases, with 12 bases lying between them. Written as DNA, the CDR3 is TGTGCCAGCAGCCCATCAGGAAAAAGCACAGATACGCAGTATTTT. Translation gives CASSPSGKSTDTQYF. Complete variable domain (other parts from reference TRBV7-7 and TRBJ2-3): GAGVSQSPRYKVTKRGQDVTLRCDPISSHATLYWYQQALGQGPEFLTYFNYEAQPDKSGLPSDRFSAERPEGSISTLTIQRTEQRDSAMYRCASSPSGKSTDTQYFGPGTRLTVL.

This sequence joins TRBV4-2 and TRBJ1-4; TRBD1 agrees at 12 bases. This CDR3 is built from 17 residues. Germline V CDR1 and CDR2: LGHNA, YNFKEQ. V was clipped by 0 bases and J by 7 bases; unmatched bases: 6. Written as DNA, the CDR3 is TGTGCCAGCAGCCAAGATGGGACAGGGGGCGGGAGTGAAAAACTGTTTTTT. This encodes CASSQDGTGGGSEKLFF.

The J gene is TRBJ1-2, the V gene TRBV12-3 or TRBV12-4; TRBD1 matches 8 bases. The CDR3 consists of 13 residues. The V gene end was trimmed by 6 bases and the J gene end by 5 bases; junction bases not matched to a gene: 5. The CDR3 is CASSRGQGYGYTF. The CDR3 coding sequence is TGTGCCAGCAGCCGCGGACAGGGATATGGCTACACCTTC.

The V and J genes are TRBV3-1 (or the pseudogene TRBV3-2) and TRBJ2-3, with 12 bases identical to TRBD2. CDR1 is LGHDT and CDR2 is YNNKEL in the germline V gene (reference sequence). The trim removed 1 base at V and 9 bases at J, leaving 11 bases unmatched. There are 17 residues in the CDR3. CDR3 nucleotide sequence: TGTGCCAGCAGCCAAGCCGGAGCTAGCGGGGGGGGTAAAACGCAGTATTTT. Translating gives CASSQAGASGGGKTQYF.

The chain carries TRBV5-4 and TRBJ2-3; 12 bases fit TRBD2. CDR3 length: 15 residues. Germline-derived CDR1 and CDR2 are SGHNT and YYREEE (reference sequence). J lost 2 bases, V lost 6 bases, and 4 bases had no gene match. CDR3 sequence (DNA): TGTGCCAGCACCCGGACTAGCGGGGTCACAGATACGCAGTATTTT. It specifies CASTRTSGVTDTQYF.

This clone was counted a few times. V and J are TRBV6-5 and TRBJ2-7; the D gene is possibly TRBD1 (6 bases). Trimming stripped 6 bases from V and 2 bases from J, with 14 bases between. The V gene's germline CDR1 is MNHEY and CDR2 SVGAGI. The CDR3 is made up of 14 amino acids. This CDR3 is CASRPDRGTYEQYF. DNA of the CDR3: TGTGCCAGCAGACCGGACAGAGGTACCTACGAGCAGTACTTC.

This clone was counted a single time. The J gene is TRBJ2-3, the V gene TRBV11-2; a possible D gene is TRBD1 (5 bases). From germline, CDR1 is SGHAT and CDR2 FQNNGV. V dropped 2 bases and J dropped 1 base, with 7 bases sitting between them. The length of the CDR3 is 14 residues. CDR3: CASSLTRGTDTQYF. CDR3 sequence (DNA): TGTGCCAGCAGCTTAACCAGGGGCACAGATACGCAGTATTTT.

The rearrangement links TRBV19 to TRBJ2-7; 9 nucleotides agree with TRBD2. Germline CDR1 and CDR2: LNHDA and SQIVND (reference sequence). The ends lost 5 bases at V and 5 bases at J; junction bases unmatched: 4. The CDR3 is 13 amino acids. Written as DNA, the CDR3 is TGTGCCAGTAGTGGCCAGCGGGGGGACGAGCAGTACTTC. Translated: CASSGQRGDEQYF.

The V call is TRBV5-1, the J call TRBJ2-7; D unclear. Germline CDR1 and CDR2: SGHRS and YFSETQ. The CDR3 contains 13 residues. Trimming pared 4 bases from V and 6 bases from J, leaving 14 bases between. CDR3 loop: CASSGGASLEQYF. CDR3 DNA: TGCGCCAGCAGCGGTGGAGCAAGCCTCGAGCAGTACTTC.

This chain links TRBV4-2 with TRBJ2-2; 7 positions match TRBD2. Germline V gene data show CDR1 as LGHNA and CDR2 as YNFKEQ. The CDR3 length is 19 residues. J lost 0 bases, V lost 0 bases, and 10 bases had no gene match. The CDR3 DNA reads TGTGCCAGCAGCCAAGAACGCCGGATAGCGGGCGCGAACACCGGGGAGCTGTTTTTT. Translating it yields CASSQERRIAGANTGELFF.

This rearrangement joins TRBV6-5 to TRBJ2-3; 10 bases are shared with TRBD2. CDR3 size: 14 residues. Losses at the gene ends were 8 bases for V and 5 bases for J; bases not matched to a gene: 7. Germline loops: CDR1 MNHEY, CDR2 SVGAGI. CDR3 loop: CASSSGGAEDTQYF. The CDR3 DNA reads as TGTGCCAGCTCGAGCGGGGGGGCAGAAGATACGCAGTATTTT.

The chain couples TRBV7-9 to TRBJ2-2; TRBD1 aligns across 7 bases. CDR3 length equals 16 residues. In germline, CDR1 is SEHNR, CDR2 FQNEAQ (reference sequence). Trimming cost V 5 bases and J 2 bases; bases outside gene matches: 8. The CDR3 DNA is TGTGCCAGCAGCCCTAAGACAGGGTTTAACACCGGGGAGCTGTTTTTT. It specifies CASSPKTGFNTGELFF.

The chain recombines TRBV6-4 with TRBJ2-1; 8 bases are a match to TRBD2. This CDR3 contains 20 residues. With 0 bases clipped from V and 0 bases from J, the junction kept 13 bases outside the gene matches. Germline CDR1 MRHNA, CDR2 SNTAGT. CDR3 DNA sequence: TGTGCCAGCAGTGACTCAGCCGGCGGGGGGCCCGGCCCCTCCTACAATGAGCAGTTCTTC. Protein sequence: CASSDSAGGGPGPSYNEQFF.

V and J are TRBV24-1 and TRBJ1-1, with 9 positions matching TRBD1. Germline lookup yields CDR1 KGHDR and CDR2 SFDVKD. The CDR3 consists of 15 residues. V was clipped by 3 bases and J by 6 bases; unmatched bases: 7. CDR3 loop: CATSDTGTGRSEAFF. The DNA of the CDR3 is TGTGCCACCAGTGATACCGGGACAGGGCGGTCTGAAGCTTTCTTT.

This clone is a singleton in its sample. V gene TRBV18 combines with J gene TRBJ1-1; D is possibly TRBD1 (5 bases). CDR3 length: 15 amino acids. V was trimmed by 3 bases and J by 4 bases, leaving 15 bases between them. From germline, CDR1 is KGHSH and CDR2 LQKENI. In DNA, the CDR3 is TGTGCCAGCTCACCTCAAACGGGGGGTTTCACTGAAGCTTTCTTT. Residues: CASSPQTGGFTEAFF.